What follows is one T cell receptor (beta chain) and its context. Its antigen is not known. This entry belongs to a study of beta chain features in type 1 diabetes. About the research overall: Analysis included around 100 million sorted cells drawn from all samples. The study, taken as a whole, reports: Researchers reported that naive, central memory and Treg TCRB repertoires appeared more similar in patients than in healthy donors. Shorter TCRB CDR3s, moderately but significantly so, marked every one of the four CD4+ subsets in Type 1 diabetes patients.

Based on CD45RO/CCR7/CD25/CD127/CD95/CD27, CD4+ regulatory, stem cell-like memory, naive and central memory cells were sorted. Reverse transcription of all isolated RNA meant that expressed TCRB transcripts were sequenced. Only in-frame clones appear in the TCRdb table, and some are missing; sequencing was by immunoSEQ multiplex PCR. The sample yields hundreds of thousands of clones, 15% to 20% seen once. From germline, CDR1 is SNHLY and CDR2 FYNNEI. Trimming cost V 1 base and J 4 bases; bases outside gene matches: 7. The CDR3 spans 18 residues. Sequenced material: naive CD4+ T cells from blood. The receptor was derived from a young woman in good health. The genes are TRBV2 and TRBJ2-6; 10 nucleotides align to TRBD1. DNA for the CDR3: TGTGCCAGCAGTGAAGTAACCGGGACAGGGGTCGGGGCCAACGTCCTGACTTTC. Translation gives CASSEVTGTGVGANVLTF.